These 11 T cell receptor beta chains were sequenced from one sample in a study of spatial heterogeneity in lung cancer. The sample's time point: sample taken at primary tumor resection. Sequencing was performed on whole RNA extracted from tumor and nontumor lung tissue, or from frozen PBMC, and the material was left unsorted. TCRdb analysed the 5' RACE reads with MiXCR anew, one entry per CDR3 protein. Among tens of thousands of distinct CDR3 sequences, approximately 12% were seen once, and the ten largest hold over 40%. Sequencing used PBMCs, obtained at surgery. These receptors were collected from a male donor with early-stage non-small cell lung cancer.

The rearrangement uses TRBV28 and TRBJ2-2; perhaps TRBD2 as D (5 bases). CDR1 MDHEN and CDR2 SYDVKM come from the germline V gene. This CDR3 contains 12 residues. Trimming pared 5 bases from V and 7 bases from J, leaving 8 bases between. CDR3 nucleotides: TGTGCCAGCAGTACGAGCGGCGGGGAGCTGTTTTTT. Translated, it gives CASSTSGGELFF.

This clonotype has more than one count but fewer than ten. This clone may be a read error of a much larger clone one base away. The chain combines TRBV6-1 with TRBJ2-2; D might be TRBD2 (5 bases). Germline V CDR1 and CDR2: MNHNS, SASEGT. The CDR3 covers 14 residues. Trimming left V 1 base short and J 7 bases short, with 10 bases between. The CDR3 bases are TGTGCCAGCAGTGAAGAACAAGAGGGCGGGGAGCTGTTTTTT. Its translation: CASSEEQEGGELFF.

In its sample, this clonotype was seen many times. This chain uses TRBV12-3 or TRBV12-4 with TRBJ2-5; D possibly uses TRBD1 or TRBD2 (5 bases each). This CDR3 contains 13 residues. V lost 7 bases and J lost 2, with 11 bases in between. CDR3 in amino acids: CASTGQSQETQYF. The CDR3 nucleotides read TGTGCCAGCACGGGGCAGTCACAAGAGACCCAGTACTTC.

This clonotype was seen many times. V usage is TRBV7-8 and J usage is TRBJ2-5, with no clear D. V was pared by 2 bases and J by 4 bases, with 2 bases between. Germline V gene lookup returns CDR1 SGHVS and CDR2 FQNEAQ. CDR3 length: 11 residues. The CDR3 region is CASSLLETQYF. In nucleotides, the CDR3 is TGTGCCAGCAGCTTATTAGAGACCCAGTACTTC.

This clonotype has only a few counts. The chain employs TRBV2 and TRBJ2-1; D perhaps matches TRBD2 (5 bases). Germline lookup yields CDR1 SNHLY and CDR2 FYNNEI. The CDR3 runs to 16 residues. V lost 2 bases and J lost 2, with 13 bases in between. The CDR3 DNA reads as TGTGCCAGCAGTGAATGGCTAGCCGACGCCTACAATGAGCAGTTCTTC. Protein: CASSEWLADAYNEQFF.

The chain carries TRBV20-1 and TRBJ1-4, with 8 bases fitting TRBD1. With V trimmed by 5 bases and J by 9 bases, 14 bases remained unmatched. The CDR3 is 15 amino acids. From germline, CDR1 is DFQATT and CDR2 SNEGSKA (reference sequence). The CDR3 protein is CSAPPGQGNSQKLFF. CDR3 DNA: TGCAGTGCTCCCCCAGGACAGGGTAATTCCCAAAAACTGTTTTTT.

This clonotype was seen ten or more times. The genes are TRBV6-1 and TRBJ1-6; D is uncertain. The V and J ends lost 2 bases and 9 bases respectively, with 11 bases between them. The germline V gene has CDR1 MNHNS and CDR2 SASEGT. CDR3 length equals 14 residues. The CDR3 nucleotides read TGTGCCAGCAGTGAATTGGTTTTTGGTTCACCCCTCCACTTT. Protein sequence: CASSELVFGSPLHF.

The J gene is TRBJ2-2, the V gene TRBV6-1; 14 positions agree with TRBD2. The CDR3 contains 15 residues. The V gene end was trimmed by 9 bases and the J gene end by 6 bases; junction bases not matched to a gene: 6. Per the germline V gene, CDR1 is MNHNS and CDR2 is SASEGT. CDR3 residues: CASSGLAGEAGELFF. Here the CDR3 DNA reads TGTGCCAGTTCGGGACTAGCGGGAGAAGCCGGGGAGCTGTTTTTT.

This clonotype was counted between two and nine times. V usage is TRBV6-2 or TRBV6-3 and J usage is TRBJ2-1; the match to TRBD1 covers 7 bases. The germline gives CDR1 MNHEY, CDR2 SVGEGT. The J segment lost 5 bases and the V segment lost 4 bases, leaving 5 bases of the junction unmatched. The CDR3 has 14 residues. DNA for the CDR3: TGTGCCAGCAGTTTTTCGACAGGGAACAATGAGCAGTTCTTC. It codes for CASSFSTGNNEQFF.

A few counts support this clonotype. The CDR3 DNA sequence: TGTGCCAGTTTACAGGAGACAGGGGGCCCCGGGGAGCTGTTTTTT. Residues: CASLQETGGPGELFF. V usage is TRBV19 and J usage is TRBJ2-2, with 10 bases fitting TRBD1. CDR1 is LNHDA, CDR2 SQIVND, per germline (reference sequence). This CDR3 comprises 15 residues. Trimming removed 8 bases from V and 6 bases from J; junction bases left unmatched: 9.

V and J are TRBV5-1 and TRBJ1-2; D remains ambiguous. Trimming shortened V by 1 base and J by 3 bases, and 10 bases separated the two germline ends. This CDR3 has 14 amino acids. The V gene's germline CDR1 is SGHRS and CDR2 YFSETQ. The CDR3 DNA follows: TGCGCCAGCAGCTTGTGGCGCGACGACTATGGCTACACCTTC. This encodes CASSLWRDDYGYTF.